The 31 T cell receptor beta chains listed next were all sequenced from one sample in a study of control samples from healthy donors and cancer patients (dated by TCRdb to 2020 to 2021). Library preparation used the immunoSEQ multiplex PCR assay. The immuneACCESS repertoire file appears here via TCRdb, limited to in-frame rearrangements. These files lack a portion of the clones; in checked studies, under half of the deficit traces to unresolved V genes, and the cause of the others is not known. This sample lists around 140,000 clones; 80% to 95% were detected once. The ten largest clones represent about 2.5% of the sample. Sequencing input: blood. These receptors were taken from a man aged 35 to 55 in good health.

This clone has more than one count but fewer than ten. This CDR3 is CASSFIGTNGNEQFF. The CDR3 nucleotides are TGCGCCAGCAGCTTTATCGGGACTAATGGCAATGAGCAGTTCTTC. V is TRBV5-1 and J is TRBJ2-1; the match to TRBD2 covers 7 bases. CDR3 length: 15 amino acids. CDR1 SGHRS and CDR2 YFSETQ come from the germline V gene. Trimming cost V 2 bases and J 6 bases; bases outside gene matches: 8.

This chain links TRBV5-4 with TRBJ1-2; TRBD1 matches 7 bases. The CDR3 covers 13 residues. From germline, CDR1 is SGHNT and CDR2 YYREEE (reference sequence). Trimming cost V 0 bases and J 8 bases; bases outside gene matches: 4. CDR3 DNA: TGTGCCAGCAGCTTGGCCGCAGGGGGGGGCTACACCTTC. Its protein is CASSLAAGGGYTF.

CDR3 nucleotide sequence: TGCAGTGCTAGTGTCCCGGGGACCCGCATCACAGATACGCAGTATTTT. It is translated as CSASVPGTRITDTQYF. This chain uses TRBV20-1 with TRBJ2-3; perhaps D is TRBD1 or TRBD2 (5 bases each). Deletions cut 3 bases from V and 2 bases from J, with 18 bases between. This CDR3 spans 16 amino acids. Germline CDR1 and CDR2: DFQATT and SNEGSKA (reference sequence).

The chain combines TRBV9 with TRBJ1-6; TRBD1 matches 7 bases. Trimming took 4 bases from V and 7 from J; bases not matched to a gene: 2. The CDR3 is made up of 13 amino acids. In germline, CDR1 is SGDLS, CDR2 YYNGEE. CDR3 residues: CASSRDRNSPLHF. The CDR3, as DNA: TGTGCCAGCAGCCGGGACAGAAATTCACCCCTCCACTTT.

This chain links TRBV7-3 with TRBJ1-1; D remains unclear. Per the germline V gene, CDR1 is SGHTA and CDR2 is FQGTGA. This CDR3 region has 14 residues. The germline V and J ends were trimmed by 5 bases and 4 bases, with 14 bases remaining between them. The CDR3 here is CASSRTGGVTEAFF. CDR3 DNA: TGTGCCAGCAGCAGGACGGGAGGCGTCACTGAAGCTTTCTTT.

The chain employs TRBV30 and TRBJ1-1, with 8 bases that match TRBD1. With V trimmed by 3 bases and J by 6 bases, 9 bases remained unmatched. From germline, CDR1 is GTSNPN and CDR2 SVGIG (reference sequence). The CDR3 contains 14 residues. CDR3 in DNA: TGTGCCTGGAGACCCGGACAGGGTGGCGCTGAAGCTTTCTTT. Translated: CAWRPGQGGAEAFF.

This clone was seen a single time. The genes are TRBV10-1 and TRBJ2-3, with D perhaps matching TRBD1 (5 bases). Germline V gene sequence: CDR1 WNHNN, CDR2 SYGVQD (reference sequence). This CDR3 has 18 amino acids. Trimming took 0 bases from V and 0 from J, leaving 16 bases between them. The CDR3 DNA sequence: TGCGCCAGCAGTGAGTCGGGGCCCGATTTTTGGAGCACAGATACGCAGTATTTT. It yields the protein CASSESGPDFWSTDTQYF.

The chain combines TRBV10-3 with TRBJ1-5; 7 bases fit TRBD1. In germline, CDR1 is ENHRY, CDR2 SYGVKD. V lost 3 bases, J lost 5 bases, and 16 bases stayed unmatched. The CDR3 contains 18 residues. This CDR3 reads CAISDPSRGTAVDQPQHF. CDR3 DNA sequence: TGTGCCATCAGTGACCCATCCAGGGGGACCGCGGTGGATCAGCCCCAGCATTTT.

As regards this clone: The sample carries other DNA sequences with the same CDR3. V usage is TRBV15 and J usage is TRBJ2-5; D not resolved. V lost 1 base, J lost 4 bases, and 7 bases lay in between. Germline V gene lookup returns CDR1 LNHNV and CDR2 YYDKDF (reference sequence). The length of the CDR3 is 13 residues. The CDR3 spells CATSRGLGETQYF. The CDR3 DNA is TGTGCCACCAGCAGAGGGCTAGGAGAGACCCAGTACTTC. Complete variable domain (other parts from reference TRBV15 and TRBJ2-5): DAMVIQNPRYQVTQFGKPVTLSCSQTLNHNVMYWYQQKSSQAPKLLFHYYDKDFNNEADTPDNFQSRRPNTSFCFLDIRSPGLGDTAMYLCATSRGLGETQYFGPGTRLLVL.

The chain combines TRBV7-9 with TRBJ2-5; possible D gene TRBD2, 6 bases. This CDR3 is built from 15 residues. Between the trimmed V and J ends, which lost 7 bases and 5 bases, there was a span of 20 bases. Germline-derived CDR1 and CDR2 are SEHNR and FQNEAQ (reference sequence). The CDR3 bases are TGTGCCAGCATGGGACTGGCCTCGAGTACGGAGACCCAGTACTTC. It is translated as CASMGLASSTETQYF.

This chain links TRBV27 with TRBJ1-4, with D possibly TRBD1 on 5 matching bases. The length of the CDR3 is 15 residues. The V gene's germline CDR1 is MNHEY and CDR2 SMNVEV (reference sequence). V was clipped by 2 bases and J by 2 bases, with 9 bases between them. The CDR3 spells CASSLEGLTNEKLFF. DNA for the CDR3: TGTGCCAGCAGTTTAGAGGGGCTTACTAATGAAAAACTGTTTTTT.

The chain is built from TRBV7-9 and TRBJ1-6; TRBD1 agrees at 7 bases. The CDR3 is 16 residues long. Germline lookup yields CDR1 SEHNR and CDR2 FQNEAQ (reference sequence). The trim removed 4 bases at V and 8 bases at J, leaving 11 bases unmatched. Written as DNA, the CDR3 is TGTGCCAGCAGCTCTTTCACCTCCAGGGGGGATTCACCCCTCCACTTT. Translation: CASSSFTSRGDSPLHF.

The chain has TRBV4-1 and TRBJ2-1; D uncertain. CDR3 size: 12 residues. V dropped 0 bases and J dropped 15 bases, with 12 bases sitting between them. CDR1 MGHRA and CDR2 YSYEKL come from the germline V gene. The CDR3 spells CASSQESSSRFF. In DNA, the CDR3 is TGCGCCAGCAGCCAAGAAAGCTCCAGCCGGTTCTTC.

The V gene is TRBV5-1, the J gene TRBJ2-3, with a weak D call TRBD2 (5 bases). The CDR3 extends over 14 amino acids. Germline CDR1 and CDR2: SGHRS and YFSETQ. Trimming left V 1 base short and J 4 bases short, with 10 bases between. The CDR3 spells CASSLLASPDTQYF. For the CDR3, the DNA is TGCGCCAGCAGCTTGTTAGCGAGCCCAGATACGCAGTATTTT.

This clone was counted between two and nine times. The CDR3 DNA follows: TGCGCCAGCAGCCAAGGGCCTGGTGGTCAGGAGCTAAACTATGGCTACACCTTC. Encoded protein: CASSQGPGGQELNYGYTF. The rearrangement uses TRBV4-1 and TRBJ1-2; D call uncertain. V lost 1 base and J 2 bases, leaving 20 bases between the germline ends. The CDR3 runs 18 residues. CDR1 and CDR2 (germline): MGHRA, YSYEKL.

The V call is TRBV10-3, the J call TRBJ1-1; D may be TRBD1 (6 bases). CDR1 and CDR2 from the germline V gene are ENHRY and SYGVKD. This CDR3 has 13 residues. Trimming removed 1 base from V and 7 bases from J, with 10 bases in between. DNA for the CDR3: TGTGCCATCAGTGAGTATAGGACAGATGAAGCTTTCTTT. This translates into CAISEYRTDEAFF.

The chain carries TRBV7-8 and TRBJ1-1; 8 bases fit TRBD1. Germline V gives CDR1 SGHVS, CDR2 FQNEAQ. This CDR3 has 16 amino acids. After removal of 1 base from V and 1 base from J, the junction contained 5 bases not matched to a gene. CDR3 amino acids: CASSLDPQGANTEAFF. Written as DNA, the CDR3 is TGTGCCAGCAGCTTAGATCCCCAGGGGGCGAACACTGAAGCTTTCTTT. Together with reference TRBV7-8 and TRBJ1-1, the CDR3 gives the full variable domain: GAGVSQSPRYKVAKRGQDVALRCDPISGHVSLFWYQQALGQGPEFLTYFQNEAQLDKSGLPSDRFFAERPEGSVSTLKIQRTQQEDSAVYLCASSLDPQGANTEAFFGQGTRLTVV.

V gene TRBV6-2 or TRBV6-3 combines with J gene TRBJ1-5; D is perhaps TRBD1 (5 bases). CDR1 MNHEY and CDR2 SVGEGT come from the germline V gene. Trimming removed 5 bases from V and 4 bases from J, with 12 bases in between. The CDR3 is made up of 14 amino acids. The CDR3 DNA reads as TGTGCCAGCAGTCGGGACGGAAAAAATCAGCCCCAGCATTTT. Its translation: CASSRDGKNQPQHF.

The chain joins TRBV3-1 (or the pseudogene TRBV3-2) to TRBJ2-7; weak D call: TRBD1 (6 bases). Germline V gene sequence: CDR1 LGHDT, CDR2 YNNKEL (reference sequence). The ends were cut back, 1 base at V and 5 bases at J, with 15 bases in the middle. The CDR3 runs to 15 residues. The CDR3 DNA follows: TGTGCCAGCAGCCAAGGGGGAGACAGGTTACACGAGCAGTACTTC. Translation: CASSQGGDRLHEQYF.

The chain couples TRBV27 to TRBJ1-1; possible D gene TRBD1, 6 bases. The CDR3 runs to 14 residues. Germline V gene lookup returns CDR1 MNHEY and CDR2 SMNVEV (reference sequence). Trimming removed 3 bases from V and 4 bases from J, with 12 bases in between. Here the CDR3 DNA reads TGTGCCAGCAGTTTCAGGGGCGGGAGCACTGAAGCTTTCTTT. Residues: CASSFRGGSTEAFF.

The J gene is TRBJ2-1, the V gene TRBV3-1 (or the pseudogene TRBV3-2); the match to TRBD1 covers 9 bases. Germline V gene lookup returns CDR1 LGHDT and CDR2 YNNKEL (reference sequence). V lost 4 bases, J lost 2 bases, and 6 bases stayed unmatched. The CDR3 is made up of 16 amino acids. The CDR3 DNA reads TGTGCCAGCAGCCCCCCGGACAGGGGCCCCTACAATGAGCAGTTCTTC. This translates into CASSPPDRGPYNEQFF.

This clone was recorded once. The CDR3 reads CASSEEGASSYNSPLHF. The CDR3 DNA is TGTGCCAGCAGTGAAGAAGGGGCAAGCTCCTATAATTCACCCCTCCACTTT. The chain joins TRBV2 to TRBJ1-6; a weak D match, TRBD1 (5 bases). The CDR3 totals 17 residues. Trimming cost V 1 base and J 0 bases, with 10 bases left between them. Germline CDR1 SNHLY, CDR2 FYNNEI.

To note about this clone: The germline gene is not matched at one end of the junction; a read error may be the cause. The chain recombines TRBV5-1 with TRBJ2-7, with 15 bases that match TRBD2. The germline V gene encodes CDR1 SGHRS and CDR2 YFSETQ. This CDR3 is 14 amino acids long. The CDR3 sequence is CASSMGLAGGKQVF. The CDR3 DNA sequence: TGCGCCAGCAGCATGGGACTAGCGGGGGGAAAACAGGTCTTC.

This rearrangement joins TRBV6-5 to TRBJ1-5; 10 nucleotides align to TRBD1. Trimming removed 5 bases from V and 7 bases from J; junction bases left unmatched: 5. This CDR3 comprises 14 residues. CDR1 is MNHEY, CDR2 SVGAGI, per germline. CDR3 DNA sequence: TGTGCCAGCAGTCAGGGGACAGGGGACCAGCCCCAGCATTTT. Amino acid sequence: CASSQGTGDQPQHF.

J is TRBJ2-7 and V is TRBV12-2; the table's D call, TRBD2, was not checked against the DNA. TRBV12-2 is deemed a pseudogene. The CDR3 runs to 21 residues. CDR3 bases: TGTGCAAGTCGCTTAGTAGAAGGCCGGGCTAGCGGGGGTGAGTCTACTTACGAGCAGTACTTC. Translation: CASRLVEGRASGGESTYEQYF.

This sequence joins TRBV6-6 and TRBJ1-1; D is perhaps TRBD1 (5 bases). This CDR3 comprises 12 residues. The ends were cut back, 2 bases at V and 6 bases at J, with 7 bases in the middle. Germline-derived CDR1 and CDR2 are MNHNY and SVGAGI (reference sequence). The CDR3, as DNA: TGTGCCAGCAGTTACCAGGGCCCTGAAGCTTTCTTT. Its translation: CASSYQGPEAFF.

This clone has just one count. The V call is TRBV6-1, the J call TRBJ1-5; 7 bases align to TRBD1. J was trimmed by 6 bases and V by 1 base; bases with no gene match: 9. This CDR3 has 16 amino acids. In germline, CDR1 is MNHNS, CDR2 SASEGT. The CDR3 nucleotides are TGTGCCAGCAGTGAAGGGACAGGTACCACGAGTCAGCCCCAGCATTTT. Residues: CASSEGTGTTSQPQHF.

The chain employs TRBV10-2 and TRBJ1-2; 8 bases line up with TRBD1. CDR1 and CDR2 from the germline V gene are WSHSY and SAAADI. Unmatched junction bases numbered 3, after V lost 2 bases and J lost 4 bases. The CDR3 covers 14 residues. CDR3 residues: CASSETGQGYGYTF. Here the CDR3 DNA reads TGCGCCAGCAGTGAGACTGGACAGGGCTATGGCTACACCTTC.

The sample holds one count of this clone. The CDR3 DNA reads as TGTGCCAGCAGTTTACTGACAGGAGCCGGGGAGCTGTTTTTT. This sequence encodes CASSLLTGAGELFF. The chain has TRBV5-6 and TRBJ2-2, with D perhaps TRBD1 (6 bases). Germline V gene sequence: CDR1 SGHDT, CDR2 YYEEEE. Trimming pared 5 bases from V and 6 bases from J, leaving 14 bases between. This CDR3 has 14 residues.

The chain combines TRBV5-1 with TRBJ2-1; D perhaps matches TRBD1 (5 bases). This CDR3 comprises 14 residues. V was pared by 2 bases and J by 7 bases, with 13 bases between. Per germline, CDR1 SGHRS and CDR2 YFSETQ. CDR3 region: CASSLSGNRNEQFF. The CDR3 DNA follows: TGCGCCAGCAGCTTATCAGGGAATAGGAATGAGCAGTTCTTC.

This chain links TRBV11-2 with TRBJ1-1; the match to TRBD1 covers 8 bases. This CDR3 contains 12 residues. Germline values: CDR1 SGHAT, CDR2 FQNNGV. V shed 5 bases, J shed 10 bases, and the junction held 6 bases outside the gene matches. The CDR3 is CASSRTGNGAFF. In DNA form, the CDR3 reads TGTGCCAGCAGCAGGACAGGGAACGGAGCTTTCTTT.